This T cell receptor beta chain derives from a study of identical twins. One entry per CDR3 protein, called by TCRdb with MiXCR from the 5' RACE reads. The sample lists around 370,000 distinct CDR3 sequences; 9% to 10% were seen once. Germline V gene lookup returns CDR1 SEHNR and CDR2 FQNEAQ (reference sequence). With 5 bases removed from V and 5 bases from J, the gap between germline ends came to 16 bases. CDR3 length: 15 residues. V and J are TRBV7-9 and TRBJ2-1; maybe TRBD2 (7 bases). The TCR sequence derives from a woman between 50 and 59 years old in good health. Sequencing was done on a sample of naive T cells sorted from blood. DNA for the CDR3: TGTGCCAGCAGCCGTCCCGGGGGGCGAGACAATGAGCAGTTCTTC. It yields the protein CASSRPGGRDNEQFF. Based on the CDR3 plus reference TRBV7-9 and TRBJ2-1, the full variable domain is DTGVSQNPRHKITKRGQNVTFRCDPISEHNRLYWYRQTLGQGPEFLTYFQNEAQLEKSRLLSDRFSAERPKGSFSTLEIQRTEQGDSAMYLCASSRPGGRDNEQFFGPGTRLTVL.